One and the same sample provided the 27 T cell receptor beta chains below, sequenced in a study of blood T cells in healthy people across ages. Then a second PCR, running roughly 7 to 11 cycles, was carried out with a sample-barcoded 5' primer and a J-beta primer mix. MiXCR was run by TCRdb on the 5' RACE reads, yielding one entry per CDR3 protein. The sample contains some 640,000 distinct CDR3 sequences, approximately 30% of which appear only once. The sequencing input was blood. These receptors were collected from a woman of 80 years or more in good health.

This clonotype was seen at least ten times. CDR3 in DNA: TGTGCCAGCAGCGTAGGGACAGGGATGGGACAGCCCCAGCATTTT. Protein product: CASSVGTGMGQPQHF. This chain joins TRBV9 and TRBJ1-5, with TRBD1 identical over 8 bases. The CDR3 runs to 15 residues. The germline V gene has CDR1 SGDLS and CDR2 YYNGEE. With 0 bases clipped from V and 7 bases from J, the junction kept 6 bases outside the gene matches.

This clonotype turned up a few times. A much larger clone differs from this one at a single base, so this may be a read error. This chain links TRBV12-3 or TRBV12-4 with TRBJ2-7; D not certain. Trimming removed 3 bases at V and 7 bases at J, with 16 bases between. This CDR3 is 14 amino acids long. The CDR3: CASSFGRKYNEQYF. DNA of the CDR3: TGTGCCAGCAGTTTTGGGCGGAAATACAATGAGCAGTACTTC.

In this sample, this clonotype is medium-sized. The chain carries TRBV7-2 and TRBJ2-5; the D gene is possibly TRBD2 (5 bases). Trimming left V 5 bases short and J 9 bases short, with 25 bases between. The CDR3 is 16 amino acids. Germline V gene data show CDR1 as SGHTA and CDR2 as FQGNSA. The DNA of the CDR3 is TGTGCCAGCAGCCCGACCGGAAGTGGGGTGGCGAGGGCCCAGTACTTC. It is translated as CASSPTGSGVARAQYF.

This clonotype was found many times. The rearrangement uses TRBV27 and TRBJ1-1, with D possibly matching TRBD1 (6 bases). The V end lost 3 bases, the J end lost 0 bases, and 14 bases lay between the germline ends. CDR3 length: 16 residues. Germline V gene sequence: CDR1 MNHEY, CDR2 SMNVEV (reference sequence). CDR3 nucleotide sequence: TGTGCCAGCAGTTTGAGGGTGGGGGCGGTGAACACTGAAGCTTTCTTT. Translated: CASSLRVGAVNTEAFF.

This clonotype has a handful of counts. The gene calls are TRBV5-4 and TRBJ2-3; the D is unclear. V was trimmed by 3 bases and J by 4 bases, leaving 9 bases between them. This CDR3 is 13 amino acids long. CDR1 and CDR2 from the germline V gene are SGHNT and YYREEE (reference sequence). CDR3 bases: TGTGCCAGCAGCTCGCCCATGGCAGATACGCAGTATTTT. Translated, it gives CASSSPMADTQYF.

This clonotype was seen repeatedly, ten times or more. V and J are TRBV20-1 and TRBJ2-5; tentative D call: TRBD2 (6 bases). CDR3 length: 13 residues. Trimming removed 3 bases at V and 5 bases at J, with 13 bases between. Germline V lookup: CDR1 DFQATT, CDR2 SNEGSKA (reference sequence). CDR3 residues: CSASFREVETQYF. CDR3 DNA sequence: TGCAGTGCTAGCTTCAGGGAGGTGGAGACCCAGTACTTC.

This clonotype was detected a few times. The chain combines TRBV5-4 with TRBJ1-5; TRBD1 aligns across 8 bases. CDR1 is SGHNT and CDR2 is YYREEE in the germline V gene (reference sequence). The length of the CDR3 is 15 residues. V lost 5 bases, J lost 5 bases, and 9 bases stayed unmatched. The CDR3 DNA reads as TGTGCCAGCAGTTCGAGGGACAGGCTTGATCAGCCCCAGCATTTT. This gives the protein CASSSRDRLDQPQHF.

This clonotype was observed at least ten times. The rearrangement uses TRBV12-3 or TRBV12-4 and TRBJ1-4; 7 positions agree with TRBD1. The J segment lost 8 bases and the V segment lost 2 bases, leaving 8 bases of the junction unmatched. This CDR3 spans 15 amino acids. The CDR3 loop is CASSLIGQGGEKLFF. DNA of the CDR3: TGTGCCAGCAGTTTAATCGGGCAGGGGGGCGAAAAACTGTTTTTT.

This clonotype was seen only once. Since a much larger clone is just one base distant, this may be a read error. The V call is TRBV5-1, the J call TRBJ1-1; no definite D call. CDR1 and CDR2 from the germline V gene are SGHRS and YFSETQ. The length of the CDR3 is 16 residues. Trimming shortened V by 4 bases and J by 1 base, and 17 bases separated the two germline ends. This chain's CDR3 is CASSGTAGGGNTEAFF. The CDR3 DNA follows: TGCGCCAGCAGCGGCACAGCGGGAGGAGGGAACACTGAAGCTTTCTTT.

This clonotype was recorded once. The rearrangement joins TRBV21-1 to TRBJ1-3. TRBV21-1 is a pseudogene locus. The CDR3 is 17 amino acids. The CDR3 here is CASSKGSDGLSGNTIYF. The CDR3 nucleotides read TGTGCCAGCAGCAAAGGGTCCGACGGGCTCTCTGGAAACACCATATATTTT.

J is TRBJ2-3 and V is TRBV15; 9 positions match TRBD1. Germline CDR1 reads LNHNV; CDR2 reads YYDKDF (reference sequence). The CDR3 consists of 15 residues. With V trimmed by 3 bases and J by 4 bases, 5 bases remained unmatched. The CDR3 sequence is CATSRPDRGADTQYF. The DNA of the CDR3 is TGTGCCACCAGCAGGCCGGACAGGGGAGCAGATACGCAGTATTTT.

This clonotype appeared once. The chain links TRBV12-3 or TRBV12-4 to TRBJ1-6; 7 bases agree with TRBD1. V lost 4 bases and J lost 6; bases outside the gene matches: 12. The CDR3 is 17 amino acids. The CDR3 bases are TGTGCCAGCAGTTCGGGATTAGGGGGCAGGATTAATTCACCCCTCCACTTT. Its protein is CASSSGLGGRINSPLHF.

This chain uses TRBV4-1 with TRBJ2-3, with 10 bases fitting TRBD2. V lost 6 bases and J lost 1; bases outside the gene matches: 7. From germline, CDR1 is MGHRA and CDR2 YSYEKL. The CDR3 totals 16 residues. This CDR3 reads CASRSGRGFGTDTQYF. Written as DNA, the CDR3 is TGCGCCAGCAGAAGCGGGAGGGGGTTCGGCACAGATACGCAGTATTTT.

This clonotype was seen at least ten times. The chain couples TRBV7-9 to TRBJ1-2, with 7 bases aligning to TRBD1. The CDR3 covers 14 residues. Unmatched junction bases numbered 7, after V lost 7 bases and J lost 2 bases. Germline CDR1 SEHNR, CDR2 FQNEAQ (reference sequence). CDR3 amino acids: CASTQGGVNYGYTF. The CDR3 DNA is TGTGCCAGCACCCAGGGGGGGGTGAACTATGGCTACACCTTC.

This clonotype was seen a handful of times. The chain carries TRBV28 and TRBJ1-1; a weak D match, TRBD1 (5 bases). Looked up from germline, CDR1 is MDHEN and CDR2 is SYDVKM. The V end was cut by 5 bases, the J end by 8 bases, with 12 bases between. This CDR3 has 12 residues. The CDR3 nucleotides are TGTGCCAGCAGTCAACGGAGGGGAGAAGCTTTCTTT. This sequence encodes CASSQRRGEAFF. The variable domain in full, completed from reference TRBV28 and TRBJ1-1, reads DVKVTQSSRYLVKRTGEKVFLECVQDMDHENMFWYRQDPGLGLRLIYFSYDVKMKEKGDIPEGYSVSREKKERFSLILESASTNQTSMYLCASSQRRGEAFFGQGTRLTVV.

This clonotype was seen ten or more times. CDR3 region: CSASKMRGYSYEQYF. The CDR3 bases are TGCAGTGCTAGCAAGATGAGGGGATATAGCTACGAGCAGTACTTC. The chain carries TRBV20-1 and TRBJ2-7; the D call may be TRBD1 or TRBD2 (5 bases each). With 3 bases removed from V and 3 bases from J, the gap between germline ends came to 18 bases. CDR3 length: 15 residues. Germline V lookup: CDR1 DFQATT, CDR2 SNEGSKA (reference sequence).

This clonotype occurred many times. The chain combines TRBV5-1 with TRBJ1-2; 9 bases align to TRBD1. J was trimmed by 4 bases and V by 4 bases; bases with no gene match: 5. This CDR3 has 14 residues. CDR1 is SGHRS, CDR2 YFSETQ, per germline. DNA of the CDR3: TGCGCCAGCAGCACACAGGGGGCTGGCTATGGCTACACCTTC. Translation gives CASSTQGAGYGYTF.

This clonotype was observed at least ten times. CDR3 DNA: TGTGCCAGCAGTTATAACCTAGCGGGGGGAGAGACCCAGTACTTC. Amino acids: CASSYNLAGGETQYF. The chain employs TRBV7-2 and TRBJ2-5, with 11 positions matching TRBD2. The CDR3 is 15 residues long. V trimming: 6 bases; J trimming: 4 bases; junction bases outside the gene matches: 7. Germline V lookup: CDR1 SGHTA, CDR2 FQGNSA.

This clonotype was seen at least ten times. This chain connects TRBV9 to TRBJ1-2, with 10 bases fitting TRBD1. Germline lookup yields CDR1 SGDLS and CDR2 YYNGEE. The CDR3 consists of 15 residues. V dropped 2 bases and J dropped 2; count of bases not matched to a gene: 3. CDR3 amino acids: CASSVGGQGNYGYTF. The CDR3 nucleotides read TGTGCCAGCAGCGTGGGGGGACAGGGGAACTATGGCTACACCTTC.

This clonotype was picked up a small number of times. It may be a read error: a sequence one base away is much more abundant. This sequence joins TRBV7-8 and TRBJ2-5, with a tentative D call TRBD2 (6 bases). Judging by the DNA end, TRBJ2-7 fits better; the J call may be wrong. The CDR3 spans 12 residues. Germline assignment: CDR1 SGHVS and CDR2 FQNEAQ. Written as DNA, the CDR3 is TGTGCCAGCAGCACGCGGGGCGGCGAGCAGTACTTC. It encodes CASSTRGGEQYF.

This clonotype appeared many times. V usage is TRBV5-1 and J usage is TRBJ2-3; possibly TRBD2 for D (5 bases). The CDR3 loop spans 16 amino acids. CDR1 is SGHRS and CDR2 is YFSETQ in the germline V gene. V lost 0 bases and J lost 1, with 12 bases in between. CDR3 bases: TGCGCCAGCAGCTTGGTGACTACCCCCGGCACAGATACGCAGTATTTT. It is translated as CASSLVTTPGTDTQYF.

This clonotype has ten or more counts. The chain joins TRBV6-1 to TRBJ2-5; a weak D match, TRBD2 (5 bases). The CDR3 is 13 amino acids. V shed 3 bases and J shed 4 bases, with 9 bases lying between them. CDR1 is MNHNS and CDR2 is SASEGT in the germline V gene. Here the CDR3 DNA reads TGTGCCAGCAGTGACACGGGGAGAGAGACCCAGTACTTC. Translating it yields CASSDTGRETQYF.

As for this clonotype: A read error may account for a junction end that differs from germline. This CDR3 reads CVSMEGSGGGEQFF. Written as DNA, the CDR3 is TGTGTCAGCATGGAGGGGAGCGGCGGGGGTGAGCAGTTCTTC. The chain joins TRBV2 to TRBJ2-1; 7 bases agree with TRBD2. The length of the CDR3 is 14 residues. Germline V lookup: CDR1 SNHLY, CDR2 FYNNEI.

This clonotype has just a few counts. V is TRBV30 and J is TRBJ1-5; D unresolved. V lost 8 bases and J lost 6, with 20 bases in between. Germline CDR1 reads GTSNPN; CDR2 reads SVGIG (reference sequence). This CDR3 has 14 residues. CDR3 DNA: TGTGCCGCTGGTAGGGAACACACCGGTCAGCCCCAGCATTTT. It translates to CAAGREHTGQPQHF.

This clonotype showed up just a few times. V gene TRBV6-1 combines with J gene TRBJ1-5; D remains ambiguous. V lost 2 bases and J 4 bases, leaving 12 bases between the germline ends. Looked up from germline, CDR1 is MNHNS and CDR2 is SASEGT. The CDR3 contains 15 residues. The CDR3 nucleotides read TGTGCCAGCAGTGAAATCAATTGGGGTAATCAGCCCCAGCATTTT. This gives the protein CASSEINWGNQPQHF.

V is TRBV13 and J is TRBJ2-7, with 9 bases identical to TRBD1. Germline V gene lookup returns CDR1 PRHDT and CDR2 FYEKMQ (reference sequence). Trimming at V came to 5 bases and at J to 4 bases, leaving 6 bases not matched to a gene. The CDR3 consists of 14 residues. CDR3 sequence (DNA): TGTGCCAGCAGCCACGGGACAGGGTATTACGAGCAGTACTTC. It codes for CASSHGTGYYEQYF.

CDR3 sequence (DNA): TGTGCCAGCAGCTTAGAGGGGGGGACAAAAGCCTACGAGCAGTACTTC. Its translation is CASSLEGGTKAYEQYF. The chain is built from TRBV7-2 and TRBJ2-7; D might be TRBD2 (7 bases). The germline V gene has CDR1 SGHTA and CDR2 FQGNSA. The V gene lost 1 base and the J gene lost 2 bases, with 15 bases spanning the gap. This CDR3 has 16 amino acids. Using reference TRBV7-2 and TRBJ2-7 for the parts outside the CDR3, the full variable domain is GAGVSQSPSNKVTEKGKDVELRCDPISGHTALYWYRQSLGQGLEFLIYFQGNSAPDKSGLPSDRFSAERTGGSVSTLTIQRTQQEDSAVYLCASSLEGGTKAYEQYFGPGTRLTVT.